A selection of T cell receptor beta chains follows, all from one sample in a study of cytomegalovirus exposure and HLA in healthy donors. Sequencing was performed with immunoSEQ multiplex PCR; in TCRdb, only in-frame clones are kept and a portion is missing. The data show some 200,000 clones, with over 60% seen just once and about 16% held by the top ten. The sample comprised PBMCs. Receptor source: a man aged 40-55 years in good health and CMV-seronegative. Each CDR3 is given with its conserved first and last residue. D genes are given only for firm matches. Clone size is stated in some rows and not others, as once, few, many or a class when expanded.

j_gene: TRBJ1-1
abundance: once
d_gene: -
v_gene: TRBV9
CDR3aa: CASSVGHYTEAFF
CDR3nt: TGTGCCAGCAGCGTAGGCCACTACACTGAAGCTTTCTTT

j_gene: TRBJ2-2
abundance: -
d_gene: -
v_gene: TRBV9
CDR3aa: CASSVRAGANTGELFF
CDR3nt: TGTGCCAGCAGCGTGAGGGCAGGGGCGAACACCGGGGAGCTGTTTTTT

j_gene: TRBJ1-5
abundance: -
d_gene: TRBD1
v_gene: TRBV19
CDR3aa: CASSYRDRGSHSNQPQHF
CDR3nt: TGTGCCAGTAGCTACCGGGACAGGGGGTCCCATAGCAATCAGCCCCAGCATTTT

j_gene: TRBJ2-2
abundance: few
d_gene: -
v_gene: TRBV11-2
CDR3aa: CASSFSENTGELFF
CDR3nt: TGTGCCAGCAGCTTTTCAGAGAACACCGGGGAGCTGTTTTTT

j_gene: TRBJ2-2
abundance: once
d_gene: TRBD2
v_gene: TRBV2
CDR3aa: CASSEIGGGLTGELFF
CDR3nt: TGTGCCAGCAGTGAAATCGGGGGGGGACTCACCGGGGAGCTGTTTTTT

j_gene: TRBJ1-1
abundance: -
d_gene: -
v_gene: TRBV7-8
CDR3aa: CASSVGTSNTEAFF
CDR3nt: TGTGCCAGCAGCGTTGGGACATCGAACACTGAAGCTTTCTTT

j_gene: TRBJ1-2
abundance: -
d_gene: TRBD1
v_gene: TRBV5-1
CDR3aa: CASSLGDRVGLSGYTF
CDR3nt: TGCGCCAGCAGCTTGGGGGACAGGGTTGGGTTGTCTGGCTACACCTTC

j_gene: TRBJ2-1
abundance: -
d_gene: -
v_gene: TRBV7-6
CDR3aa: CASSLVGREQFF
CDR3nt: TGTGCCAGCAGCTTAGTAGGGAGGGAGCAGTTCTTC

j_gene: TRBJ1-2
abundance: -
d_gene: -
v_gene: TRBV30
CDR3aa: CAWSNGPYGYTF
CDR3nt: TGTGCCTGGAGTAATGGGCCCTATGGCTACACCTTC

j_gene: TRBJ1-1
abundance: few
d_gene: -
v_gene: TRBV6-5
CDR3aa: CASSFRDTSGRTEAFF
CDR3nt: TGTGCCAGCAGTTTCCGGGACACAAGTGGAAGGACTGAAGCTTTCTTT

j_gene: TRBJ2-5
abundance: few
d_gene: TRBD2
v_gene: TRBV5-4
CDR3aa: CASSLASGGQETQYF
CDR3nt: TGTGCCAGCAGCTTGGCCAGCGGGGGACAAGAGACCCAGTACTTC

j_gene: TRBJ2-3
abundance: -
d_gene: TRBD1
v_gene: TRBV5-6
CDR3aa: CASSLSTGGTDTQYF
CDR3nt: TGTGCCAGCAGCTTGTCGACAGGGGGGACAGATACGCAGTATTTT

j_gene: TRBJ2-5
abundance: -
d_gene: -
v_gene: TRBV30
CDR3aa: CAWSVQHQETQYF
CDR3nt: TGTGCCTGGAGTGTACAACATCAAGAGACCCAGTACTTC

j_gene: TRBJ1-2
abundance: -
d_gene: TRBD1
v_gene: TRBV5-4
CDR3aa: CASSSGTGFNYGYTF
CDR3nt: TGTGCCAGCAGCTCCGGGACAGGGTTTAACTATGGCTACACCTTC

j_gene: TRBJ1-6
abundance: -
d_gene: -
v_gene: TRBV5-6
CDR3aa: CASSSLQGRSYNSPLHF
CDR3nt: TGTGCCAGCAGCAGCCTACAGGGCCGCTCCTATAATTCACCCCTCCACTTT

j_gene: TRBJ1-4
abundance: -
d_gene: TRBD1
v_gene: TRBV27
CDR3aa: CASSSRDRATTNEKLFF
CDR3nt: TGTGCCAGCAGTTCCCGGGACAGGGCTACAACTAATGAAAAACTGTTTTTT

j_gene: TRBJ2-1
abundance: -
d_gene: -
v_gene: TRBV28
CDR3aa: CASIPYIGARQFF
CDR3nt: TGTGCCAGCATCCCATATATTGGGGCTCGGCAGTTCTTC

j_gene: TRBJ1-2
abundance: -
d_gene: TRBD1
v_gene: TRBV19
CDR3aa: CASSTGQGRNYGYTF
CDR3nt: TGTGCCAGTAGTACGGGACAGGGGAGGAACTATGGCTACACCTTC

j_gene: TRBJ1-2
abundance: -
d_gene: TRBD1
v_gene: TRBV19
CDR3aa: CASSMGQVRYGYTF
CDR3nt: TGTGCCAGTAGTATGGGACAGGTTAGATATGGCTACACCTTC

j_gene: TRBJ1-5
abundance: -
d_gene: -
v_gene: TRBV18
CDR3aa: CASSRQEDQPQHF
CDR3nt: TGTGCCAGCTCCCGACAGGAGGATCAGCCCCAGCATTTT

j_gene: TRBJ1-5
abundance: -
d_gene: TRBD1
v_gene: TRBV28
CDR3aa: CASSPGQGSNQPQHF
CDR3nt: TGTGCCAGCAGCCCAGGACAGGGGAGCAATCAGCCCCAGCATTTT

j_gene: TRBJ2-5
abundance: -
d_gene: TRBD2
v_gene: TRBV7-9
CDR3aa: CASSRWDERGETQYF
CDR3nt: TGTGCCAGCAGCCGTTGGGACGAGCGGGGGGAGACCCAGTACTTC

j_gene: TRBJ2-5
abundance: -
d_gene: TRBD2
v_gene: TRBV7-6
CDR3aa: CASSLWDSGGGETQYF
CDR3nt: TGTGCCAGCAGCTTATGGGATAGCGGGGGGGGAGAGACCCAGTACTTC

j_gene: TRBJ2-2
abundance: -
d_gene: TRBD1
v_gene: TRBV7-3
CDR3aa: CASQGANTGELFF
CDR3nt: TGTGCCTCCCAGGGGGCGAACACCGGGGAGCTGTTTTTT